The 31 T cell receptor beta chains below come from one sample, sequenced in a study of blood T cell repertoires in COVID-19. Libraries were prepared by immunoSEQ multiplex PCR; TCRdb keeps only in-frame clonotypes and omits some of them. The top ten hold roughly 1.1% of the sample, which has about 360,000 clones, 81% seen once. Sequencing was done on a sample of peripheral blood. These receptors originate from a human donor with acute or convalescent COVID-19. The donor label of this sample is uncertain.

This rearrangement joins TRBV7-8 to TRBJ1-3; D call uncertain. Trimming removed 5 bases at V and 3 bases at J, with 20 bases between. The germline gives CDR1 SGHVS, CDR2 FQNEAQ. The CDR3 covers 17 residues. As DNA, the CDR3 is TGTGCCAGCAGCCTAAGGAGAGGGTGGTCCGTTGGAAACACCATATATTTT. Protein sequence: CASSLRRGWSVGNTIYF.

The chain uses TRBV4-2 and TRBJ1-3; no definite D call. V was pared by 4 bases and J by 1 base, with 17 bases between. CDR3 length: 17 residues. CDR1 and CDR2 from the germline V gene are LGHNA and YNFKEQ. Here the CDR3 reads CASSPASRAPSGNTIYF. The CDR3 nucleotides are TGTGCCAGCAGCCCAGCCTCGAGGGCCCCGTCTGGAAACACCATATATTTT.

This clone came up a few times. The rearrangement joins TRBV5-1 to TRBJ2-5, with 11 positions matching TRBD2. CDR1 is SGHRS, CDR2 YFSETQ, per germline. Trimming removed 6 bases from V and 2 bases from J; junction bases left unmatched: 18. This CDR3 contains 19 residues. CDR3 bases: TGCGCCAGCAACTGGGGCCGGGGTAGCGGGAGGGCTCTTCAAGAGACCCAGTACTTC. It yields the protein CASNWGRGSGRALQETQYF.

J is TRBJ2-7 and V is TRBV7-9; 9 positions agree with TRBD2. Germline assignment: CDR1 SEHNR and CDR2 FQNEAQ (reference sequence). The CDR3 length is 15 residues. The trim removed 1 base at V and 5 bases at J, leaving 6 bases unmatched. As DNA, the CDR3 is TGTGCCAGCAGCTTAGTTGTTAGCGGGAGACACGAGCAGTACTTC. Translating it yields CASSLVVSGRHEQYF.

The chain recombines TRBV5-6 with TRBJ1-4; TRBD1 matches 7 bases. The trim removed 4 bases at V and 0 bases at J, leaving 9 bases unmatched. The CDR3 consists of 17 residues. CDR1 and CDR2 from the germline V gene are SGHDT and YYEEEE. The CDR3 nucleotides read TGTGCCAGCAGCCCAGGGGGACAGCCCGCAACTAATGAAAAACTGTTTTTT. This sequence encodes CASSPGGQPATNEKLFF. Filled out from reference TRBV5-6 and TRBJ1-4, the complete variable domain reads DAGVTQSPTHLIKTRGQQVTLRCSPKSGHDTVSWYQQALGQGPQFIFQYYEEEERQRGNFPDRFSGHQFPNYSSELNVNALLLGDSALYLCASSPGGQPATNEKLFFGSGTQLSVL.

The V and J genes are TRBV2 and TRBJ1-1; 10 bases match TRBD1. This CDR3 region has 14 residues. Germline CDR1 is SNHLY and CDR2 is FYNNEI. V gave up 4 bases and J gave up 10 bases; unmatched junction bases: 9. The CDR3 nucleotides are TGTGCCAGCAGTGCCCATGGGGGACAGGGGACAGCTTTCTTT. This encodes CASSAHGGQGTAFF.

V and J are TRBV6-5 and TRBJ2-7; D gene ambiguous. Trimming pared 6 bases from V and 4 bases from J, leaving 4 bases between. The CDR3 runs 10 residues. CDR1 and CDR2 from the germline V gene are MNHEY and SVGAGI. DNA of the CDR3: TGTGCCAGCAGGGAGTACGAGCAGTACTTC. It specifies CASREYEQYF.

The V call is TRBV6-1, the J call TRBJ2-6; D is ambiguous. Germline assignment: CDR1 MNHNS and CDR2 SASEGT. V was trimmed by 3 bases and J by 2 bases, leaving 5 bases between them. CDR3 length: 14 residues. CDR3 DNA sequence: TGTGCCAGCAGTGAGCGTGCTGGGGCCAACGTCCTGACTTTC. This gives the protein CASSERAGANVLTF.

This chain joins TRBV7-6 and TRBJ1-2; D may be TRBD1 (5 bases). The germline V gene has CDR1 SGHVS and CDR2 FNYEAQ. CDR3 size: 15 residues. Trimming stripped 4 bases from V and 0 bases from J, with 12 bases between. CDR3 sequence reads: CASSWGPQSNYGYTF. The CDR3 DNA reads TGTGCCAGCAGCTGGGGCCCTCAATCTAACTATGGCTACACCTTC.

J is TRBJ1-1 and V is TRBV4-2, with D possibly being TRBD1 (5 bases). Trimming stripped 1 base from V and 4 bases from J, with 13 bases between. CDR1 and CDR2 from the germline V gene are LGHNA and YNFKEQ. This CDR3 is 15 amino acids long. Here the CDR3 reads CASSQGEGQGTEAFF. CDR3 nucleotides: TGTGCCAGCAGCCAAGGGGAGGGCCAGGGCACTGAAGCTTTCTTT.

The chain links TRBV19 to TRBJ1-1, with TRBD1 as a possible D gene (6 bases). Germline CDR1 LNHDA, CDR2 SQIVND (reference sequence). The CDR3 loop spans 11 amino acids. V dropped 9 bases and J dropped 7 bases, with 12 bases sitting between them. Here the CDR3 reads CARTTGHEAFF. In DNA, the CDR3 is TGTGCCAGAACAACAGGGCATGAAGCTTTCTTT.

The CDR3 DNA reads as TGTGCCAGCAGCTTGGGGGGCCAGGAGCAGTTCTTC. Protein: CASSLGGQEQFF. The chain has TRBV5-6 and TRBJ2-1; D perhaps matches TRBD1 (5 bases). The CDR3 consists of 12 residues. CDR1 and CDR2 from the germline V gene are SGHDT and YYEEEE. Trimming pared 0 bases from V and 10 bases from J, leaving 8 bases between.

The chain recombines TRBV30 with TRBJ2-3; 9 bases fit TRBD2. CDR1 and CDR2 from the germline V gene are GTSNPN and SVGIG (reference sequence). J gave up 11 bases and V 5 bases, and 14 bases lay outside the gene matches. This CDR3 has 14 residues. The CDR3 reads CAWSLSGRPTGQYF. Here the CDR3 DNA reads TGTGCCTGGTCCCTAAGCGGGAGGCCGACAGGGCAGTATTTT.

Comment on this clone: This clone may be a read error of a much larger clone one base away. The V and J genes are TRBV6-1 and TRBJ1-5, with D uncertain. This CDR3 is built from 16 residues. Germline V gives CDR1 MNHNS, CDR2 SASEGT. The CDR3 protein is CASSEGRGNSNQSQHF. The CDR3 DNA follows: TGTGCCAGCAGTGAAGGGCGGGGAAATAGCAATCAGTCCCAGCATTTT.

The chain employs TRBV9 and TRBJ2-6, with no clear D. CDR1 SGDLS and CDR2 YYNGEE come from the germline V gene. V was clipped by 2 bases and J by 0 bases, with 12 bases between them. CDR3 length equals 17 residues. The CDR3 is CASSVRGPISGANVLTF. CDR3 in DNA: TGTGCCAGCAGCGTGAGAGGCCCGATCTCTGGGGCCAACGTCCTGACTTTC.

This clone was observed a few times. The chain has TRBV19 and TRBJ1-1; 12 bases align to TRBD1. The germline V gene has CDR1 LNHDA and CDR2 SQIVND (reference sequence). Trimming took 4 bases from V and 4 from J; bases not matched to a gene: 7. The CDR3 spans 16 residues. The CDR3 nucleotides are TGTGCCAGTAGTAAGGGACAGGGGGCGCGCAGCACTGAAGCTTTCTTT. Its translation: CASSKGQGARSTEAFF.

The chain employs TRBV6-5 and TRBJ1-2; the D is unclear. Trimming took 7 bases from V and 1 from J, leaving 13 bases between them. Germline CDR1 and CDR2: MNHEY and SVGAGI. The CDR3 has 14 amino acids. CDR3 sequence reads: CASTKSGVNYGYTF. Written as DNA, the CDR3 is TGTGCCAGCACCAAGAGCGGGGTTAACTATGGCTACACCTTC.

The genes are TRBV11-3 and TRBJ2-2; D not resolved. With 2 bases removed from V and 4 bases from J, the gap between germline ends came to 8 bases. Germline V gene sequence: CDR1 SGHNT, CDR2 YENEEA. The CDR3 is 14 residues long. DNA for the CDR3: TGTGCCAGCAGCTTACGGTCTACCACCGGGGAGCTGTTTTTT. It translates to CASSLRSTTGELFF.

Of note for this clone: This same CDR3 is encoded by further DNA sequences in the sample. J is TRBJ1-6 and V is TRBV7-9; TRBD1 might be the D (5 bases). With 3 bases removed from V and 6 bases from J, the gap between germline ends came to 9 bases. The CDR3 sequence is 14 residues long. Germline V gene sequence: CDR1 SEHNR, CDR2 FQNEAQ (reference sequence). CDR3 coding DNA: TGTGCCAGCAGCTTTGGGGGGTTTAATTCACCCCTCCACTTT. It codes for CASSFGGFNSPLHF. Using reference TRBV7-9 and TRBJ1-6 for the parts outside the CDR3, the full variable domain is DTGVSQNPRHKITKRGQNVTFRCDPISEHNRLYWYRQTLGQGPEFLTYFQNEAQLEKSRLLSDRFSAERPKGSFSTLEIQRTEQGDSAMYLCASSFGGFNSPLHFGNGTRLTVT.

The V call is TRBV27, the J call TRBJ1-1; D might be TRBD1 (5 bases). In germline, CDR1 is MNHEY, CDR2 SMNVEV (reference sequence). V dropped 8 bases and J dropped 2 bases, with 15 bases sitting between them. The CDR3 runs to 14 residues. The CDR3 spells CASARAGGNTEAFF. In DNA form, the CDR3 reads TGTGCCAGCGCCCGGGCCGGGGGAAACACTGAAGCTTTCTTT.

The chain combines TRBV7-9 with TRBJ1-5; no definite D call. The CDR3 is 13 residues long. The germline CDR1 and CDR2 sequences are SEHNR and FQNEAQ (reference sequence). Between the trimmed V and J ends, which lost 0 bases and 9 bases, there was a span of 9 bases. CDR3 sequence (DNA): TGTGCCAGCAGCTTAGCAGGCGGCGTGCCCCAGCATTTT. It is translated as CASSLAGGVPQHF.

This sequence joins TRBV29-1 and TRBJ1-2; D may be TRBD1 (5 bases). Trimming cost V 5 bases and J 5 bases, with 18 bases left between them. Germline-derived CDR1 and CDR2 are SQVTM and ANQGSEA. The length of the CDR3 is 14 residues. The CDR3 DNA sequence: TGCAGCGTTCAGGGTCTAGGGGCGGCGTATGGCTACACCTTC. Translating gives CSVQGLGAAYGYTF.

This clone appeared once. V usage is TRBV2 and J usage is TRBJ1-4, with 8 bases aligning to TRBD1. The germline V gene encodes CDR1 SNHLY and CDR2 FYNNEI. The CDR3 sequence is 15 residues long. V was clipped by 5 bases and J by 4 bases; unmatched bases: 6. The CDR3 here is CASSRTGRNNEKLFF. DNA of the CDR3: TGTGCCAGCAGTCGGACAGGGCGTAATAATGAAAAACTGTTTTTT.

V and J are TRBV4-1 and TRBJ2-1, with D possibly TRBD2 on 6 matching bases. This CDR3 region has 18 residues. V was clipped by 3 bases and J by 0 bases, with 18 bases between them. Germline values: CDR1 MGHRA, CDR2 YSYEKL. The CDR3 DNA reads as TGCGCCAGCAGCCACTATTTGTCTCGGGAGAGCTCCTACAATGAGCAGTTCTTC. This translates into CASSHYLSRESSYNEQFF.

As DNA, the CDR3 is TGTGCCAGTCCTATATTCACCGCCCGCGACTTACAGGGTTTTAGCAATCAGCCCCAGCATTTT. This encodes CASPIFTARDLQGFSNQPQHF. This chain links TRBV19 with TRBJ1-5; D is possibly TRBD1 (6 bases). Germline values: CDR1 LNHDA, CDR2 SQIVND (reference sequence). Between the trimmed V and J ends, which lost 8 bases and 0 bases, there was a span of 32 bases. This CDR3 comprises 21 residues.

J is TRBJ2-2 and V is TRBV6-5, with D perhaps matching TRBD2 (6 bases). V was pared by 6 bases and J by 7 bases, with 15 bases between. The germline CDR1 and CDR2 sequences are MNHEY and SVGAGI. There are 14 residues in the CDR3. CDR3: CASRRDSKSGELFF. The CDR3 DNA reads as TGTGCCAGCAGGCGGGACTCTAAAAGCGGGGAGCTGTTTTTT.

CDR3 DNA sequence: TGTGCCAGCAGCTTGTGGACAGGGGGTAACCAGCCCCAGCATTTT. This translates into CASSLWTGGNQPQHF. This chain connects TRBV5-4 to TRBJ1-5; 10 nucleotides align to TRBD1. Germline V gene data show CDR1 as SGHNT and CDR2 as YYREEE (reference sequence). Trimming removed 1 base from V and 7 bases from J; junction bases left unmatched: 5. The CDR3 is 15 amino acids.

The chain combines TRBV28 with TRBJ2-3, with 11 positions matching TRBD2. V was clipped by 6 bases and J by 6 bases; unmatched bases: 5. Germline V gives CDR1 MDHEN, CDR2 SYDVKM. The CDR3 has 14 amino acids. The CDR3 here is CASSTSGSDDTQYF. In DNA form, the CDR3 reads TGTGCCAGCAGCACTAGCGGGAGTGACGATACGCAGTATTTT.

This clone came up a few times. The chain combines TRBV29-1 with TRBJ2-7, with 7 bases identical to TRBD1. There are 13 residues in the CDR3. The germline gives CDR1 SQVTM, CDR2 ANQGSEA. V lost 1 base to trimming and J lost 6 bases; unmatched junction nucleotides: 6. The DNA of the CDR3 is TGCAGCGTTGAAGTACAGGGGAGAAGCGAGCAGTACTTC. Translated, it gives CSVEVQGRSEQYF.

The V gene is TRBV5-4, the J gene TRBJ1-4; D may be TRBD1 (6 bases). This CDR3 is 14 amino acids long. V was cut by 3 bases and J by 3 bases, with 9 bases left in between. Looked up from germline, CDR1 is SGHNT and CDR2 is YYREEE (reference sequence). CDR3 protein: CASSSWTANEKLFF. CDR3 coding DNA: TGTGCCAGCAGCTCCTGGACAGCTAATGAAAAACTGTTTTTT.

V and J are TRBV5-5 and TRBJ1-1; tentatively, D is TRBD1 (6 bases). This CDR3 spans 15 amino acids. The germline CDR1 and CDR2 sequences are SGHKS and YYEKEE (reference sequence). Trimming removed 1 base from V and 2 bases from J, with 12 bases in between. Here the CDR3 reads CASSLSGHSNTEAFF. The CDR3 region has the DNA TGTGCCAGCAGCTTGTCGGGACATAGTAACACTGAAGCTTTCTTT. Drawing the rest from reference TRBV5-5 and TRBJ1-1, the complete variable domain is DAGVTQSPTHLIKTRGQQVTLRCSPISGHKSVSWYQQVLGQGPQFIFQYYEKEERGRGNFPDRFSARQFPNYSSELNVNALLLGDSALYLCASSLSGHSNTEAFFGQGTRLTVV.